Listed below are T cell receptor beta chains from one sample, sequenced in a study of T cells after somatic rescue of genetic block. Repertoires were generated with immunoSEQ multiplex PCR, while TCRdb's copy carries only in-frame clones and drops some. The table has 100,000 to 120,000 clones, over 80% seen once; the top ten hold about 1.5%. Sequences were obtained from peripheral blood mononuclear cells (PBMCs). These receptors all come from a woman between 18 and 30 years old. Each CDR3 is given with its conserved first and last residue. The order of the fields is clone size, D gene, V gene, J gene, CDR3 DNA, CDR3 protein. D genes are given only for firm matches. Not every row has a clone size; where given, it reads once, few, many or a size class.

clone size: .; D gene: .; V gene: TRBV29-1; J gene: TRBJ1-2; CDR3 DNA: TGCAGCGTTGTCTCTGGCTACACCTTC; CDR3 protein: CSVVSGYTF
clone size: .; D gene: TRBD2; V gene: TRBV5-4; J gene: TRBJ2-3; CDR3 DNA: TGTGCCAGCAGCTTGCTAGCGGTGGGCACAGATACGCAGTATTTT; CDR3 protein: CASSLLAVGTDTQYF
clone size: .; D gene: .; V gene: TRBV7-6; J gene: TRBJ1-6; CDR3 DNA: TGTGCCAGCAGCTTAGCGGGCGCAGATTCACCCCTCCACTTT; CDR3 protein: CASSLAGADSPLHF
clone size: .; D gene: .; V gene: TRBV18; J gene: TRBJ1-1; CDR3 DNA: TGTGCCAGCTCACTCCGATCAGAAGAGGGAGCTTTCTTT; CDR3 protein: CASSLRSEEGAFF
clone size: once; D gene: .; V gene: TRBV19; J gene: TRBJ2-4; CDR3 DNA: TGTGCCAGTAGTATCGACAGGTTAAACATTCAGTACTTC; CDR3 protein: CASSIDRLNIQYF
clone size: .; D gene: .; V gene: TRBV5-1; J gene: TRBJ1-4; CDR3 DNA: TGCGCCAGCAGCTTGATGCAGGGGTCTAATGAAAAACTGTTTTTT; CDR3 protein: CASSLMQGSNEKLFF
clone size: .; D gene: TRBD2; V gene: TRBV9; J gene: TRBJ2-5; CDR3 DNA: TGTGCCAGCAGCTCCCAAAGTGGACTAGCCGCCCAAGAGACCCAGTACTTC; CDR3 protein: CASSSQSGLAAQETQYF
clone size: .; D gene: .; V gene: TRBV4-3; J gene: TRBJ2-1; CDR3 DNA: TGCGCCAGCAGCCCCGGGGCGATCCTGGGAAATGAGCAGTTCTTC; CDR3 protein: CASSPGAILGNEQFF
clone size: .; D gene: .; V gene: TRBV13; J gene: TRBJ2-2; CDR3 DNA: TGTGCCAGCAGCTCTAACAGCGGGGAGCTGTTTTTT; CDR3 protein: CASSSNSGELFF
clone size: .; D gene: .; V gene: TRBV28; J gene: TRBJ1-2; CDR3 DNA: TGTGCCAGCAGTTTAGAGCCCAGGAATGACTACACCTTC; CDR3 protein: CASSLEPRNDYTF
clone size: .; D gene: .; V gene: TRBV7-8; J gene: TRBJ2-5; CDR3 DNA: TGTGCCAGCAGTCGAGAGACCCAGTACTTC; CDR3 protein: CASSRETQYF
clone size: .; D gene: .; V gene: TRBV4-3; J gene: TRBJ2-3; CDR3 DNA: TGCGCCAGCAGCCAAGGGGGGCAGGGAGATACGCAGTATTTT; CDR3 protein: CASSQGGQGDTQYF
clone size: .; D gene: TRBD1; V gene: TRBV5-1; J gene: TRBJ2-5; CDR3 DNA: TGCGCCTGTAAGGAACAGGGGATTGTTTTAGAGACCCAGTACTTC; CDR3 protein: CACKEQGIVLETQYF
clone size: .; D gene: TRBD2; V gene: TRBV9; J gene: TRBJ2-3; CDR3 DNA: TGTGCCAGCAGCCCCCTTTGGAGCGGGGGAAGCACAGATACGCAGTATTTT; CDR3 protein: CASSPLWSGGSTDTQYF
clone size: .; D gene: TRBD2; V gene: TRBV7-2; J gene: TRBJ2-7; CDR3 DNA: TGTGCCAGCAGCTTAGGAGGAGCGGGGGGAAACGAGCAGTACTTC; CDR3 protein: CASSLGGAGGNEQYF
clone size: .; D gene: TRBD1; V gene: TRBV5-6; J gene: TRBJ2-3; CDR3 DNA: TGTGCCAGCAGAGGACAGGGACAGTATTTT; CDR3 protein: CASRGQGQYF
clone size: once; D gene: .; V gene: TRBV4-1; J gene: TRBJ1-3; CDR3 DNA: TGCGCCAGCAGCCAAGAGTTCAGGGGAAGAAATTTCGGAGACACCATATATTTT; CDR3 protein: CASSQEFRGRNFGDTIYF
clone size: .; D gene: .; V gene: TRBV27; J gene: TRBJ2-7; CDR3 DNA: TGTGCCAGCAGTTCAAGGAGGTATAGCTACGAGCAGTACTTC; CDR3 protein: CASSSRRYSYEQYF
clone size: .; D gene: .; V gene: TRBV5-1; J gene: TRBJ1-4; CDR3 DNA: TGCGCCAGCAGCCCGTTCCCAGGGACAACTAATGAAAAACTGTTTTTT; CDR3 protein: CASSPFPGTTNEKLFF
clone size: .; D gene: .; V gene: TRBV4-3; J gene: TRBJ2-7; CDR3 DNA: TGCGCCAGCAGCCAAGAAAGAAGCCACGAGCAGTACTTC; CDR3 protein: CASSQERSHEQYF
clone size: .; D gene: .; V gene: TRBV5-1; J gene: TRBJ1-2; CDR3 DNA: TGCGCCAGCAGCTTGGTCCCCGGGACGAATGGCTACACCTTC; CDR3 protein: CASSLVPGTNGYTF
clone size: .; D gene: TRBD1; V gene: TRBV9; J gene: TRBJ2-7; CDR3 DNA: TGTGCCAGCAGCGGAGGACAGGGGTCTTACGAGCAGTACTTC; CDR3 protein: CASSGGQGSYEQYF
clone size: .; D gene: .; V gene: TRBV30; J gene: TRBJ2-1; CDR3 DNA: TGTGCCTGGAGTGTGGGGAATGAGCAGTTCTTC; CDR3 protein: CAWSVGNEQFF
clone size: .; D gene: TRBD2; V gene: TRBV18; J gene: TRBJ2-7; CDR3 DNA: TGTGCCAGCTCACCACTAGCGGGGGAATACGAGCAGTACTTC; CDR3 protein: CASSPLAGEYEQYF
clone size: .; D gene: .; V gene: TRBV5-1; J gene: TRBJ1-1; CDR3 DNA: TGCGCCAGCAGCTTGGTAGCGGGGACGAACACTGAAGCTTTCTTT; CDR3 protein: CASSLVAGTNTEAFF
clone size: .; D gene: .; V gene: TRBV9; J gene: TRBJ1-1; CDR3 DNA: TGTGCCAGCAGCGCCACGTATTTTGGACCAAACACTGAAGCTTTCTTT; CDR3 protein: CASSATYFGPNTEAFF
clone size: .; D gene: .; V gene: TRBV18; J gene: TRBJ2-5; CDR3 DNA: TGTGCCAGCTCCCAACACCTCGGGGCTCAAGAGACCCAGTACTTC; CDR3 protein: CASSQHLGAQETQYF
clone size: once; D gene: TRBD1; V gene: TRBV5-4; J gene: TRBJ2-5; CDR3 DNA: TGTGCCAGCAGCCCCGGGACAGGGGGCTTGACCCAGTACTTC; CDR3 protein: CASSPGTGGLTQYF
clone size: .; D gene: .; V gene: TRBV5-1; J gene: TRBJ2-2; CDR3 DNA: TGCGCCAGCAGCCCCTACACGAACACCGGGGAGCTGTTTTTT; CDR3 protein: CASSPYTNTGELFF
clone size: .; D gene: .; V gene: TRBV4-3; J gene: TRBJ1-6; CDR3 DNA: TGCGCCAGCAGCCAAGATCCAAGGGAAAACAATAATTCACCCCTCCACTTT; CDR3 protein: CASSQDPRENNNSPLHF
clone size: .; D gene: TRBD2; V gene: TRBV4-3; J gene: TRBJ2-3; CDR3 DNA: TGCGCCAGCAGCCAAGAGTCCCCGGGTAGCGGGGGCACAGATACGCAGTATTTT; CDR3 protein: CASSQESPGSGGTDTQYF